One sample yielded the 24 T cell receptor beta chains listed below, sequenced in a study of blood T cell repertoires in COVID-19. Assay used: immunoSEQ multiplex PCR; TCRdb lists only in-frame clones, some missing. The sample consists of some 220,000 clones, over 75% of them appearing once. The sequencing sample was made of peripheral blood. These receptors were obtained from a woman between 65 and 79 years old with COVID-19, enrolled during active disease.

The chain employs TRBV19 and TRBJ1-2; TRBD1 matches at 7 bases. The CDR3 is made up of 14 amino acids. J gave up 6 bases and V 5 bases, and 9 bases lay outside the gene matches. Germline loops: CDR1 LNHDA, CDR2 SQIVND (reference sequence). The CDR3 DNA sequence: TGTGCCAGTAGTGAGTCCCGGGACAGTCATGGCTACACCTTC. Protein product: CASSESRDSHGYTF.

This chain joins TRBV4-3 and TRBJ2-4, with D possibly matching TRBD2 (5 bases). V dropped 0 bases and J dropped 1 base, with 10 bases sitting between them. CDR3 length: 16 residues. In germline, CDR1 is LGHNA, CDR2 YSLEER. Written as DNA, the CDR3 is TGCGCCAGCAGCCAAGATAGGCGGGCGGCCAAAAACATTCAGTACTTC. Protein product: CASSQDRRAAKNIQYF.

This CDR3 is CASSYVLAGGPYEQYF. DNA of the CDR3: TGTGCCAGCAGTTACGTCCTAGCGGGAGGGCCATACGAGCAGTACTTC. The V call is TRBV6-2 or TRBV6-3, the J call TRBJ2-7; 12 positions match TRBD2. Germline-derived CDR1 and CDR2 are MNHEY and SVGEGT. With V trimmed by 2 bases and J by 4 bases, 6 bases remained unmatched. There are 16 residues in the CDR3.

This CDR3 reads CASSESWSDYGYTF. DNA of the CDR3: TGTGCCAGCAGTGAATCTTGGTCAGACTATGGCTACACCTTC. This chain connects TRBV25-1 to TRBJ1-2; D unresolved. There are 14 residues in the CDR3. Looked up from germline, CDR1 is MGHDK and CDR2 is SYGVNS. Trimming pared 1 base from V and 3 bases from J, leaving 9 bases between.

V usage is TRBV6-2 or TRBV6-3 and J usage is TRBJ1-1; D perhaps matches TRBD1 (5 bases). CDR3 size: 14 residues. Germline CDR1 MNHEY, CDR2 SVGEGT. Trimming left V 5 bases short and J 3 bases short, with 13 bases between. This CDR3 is CASSTGGRDTEAFF. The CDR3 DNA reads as TGTGCCAGCAGTACCGGGGGTCGAGACACTGAAGCTTTCTTT.

CDR3 amino acids: CASSLGEGYLAGRDNEQFF. In DNA, the CDR3 is TGTGCCAGCAGCTTGGGGGAAGGGTATCTAGCGGGGAGAGACAATGAGCAGTTCTTC. The rearrangement links TRBV5-5 to TRBJ2-1; 9 nucleotides agree with TRBD2. The CDR3 covers 19 residues. The V segment lost 0 bases and the J segment 5 bases; nucleotides outside the gene matches: 15. Per germline, CDR1 SGHKS and CDR2 YYEKEE (reference sequence).

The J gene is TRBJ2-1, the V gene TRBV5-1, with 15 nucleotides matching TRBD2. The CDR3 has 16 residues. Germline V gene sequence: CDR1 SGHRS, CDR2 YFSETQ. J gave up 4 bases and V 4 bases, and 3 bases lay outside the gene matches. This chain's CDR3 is CASSTGLAGGYNEQFF. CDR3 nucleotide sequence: TGCGCCAGCAGCACGGGACTAGCGGGAGGATACAATGAGCAGTTCTTC.

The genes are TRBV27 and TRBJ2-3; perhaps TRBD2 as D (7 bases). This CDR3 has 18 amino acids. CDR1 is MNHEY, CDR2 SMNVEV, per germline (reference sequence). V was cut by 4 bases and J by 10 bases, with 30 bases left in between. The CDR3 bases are TGTGCCAGCAGTTCTTCCCTACTAAGGGGGTCGGGGGGAATAGCGCAGTATTTT. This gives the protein CASSSSLLRGSGGIAQYF.

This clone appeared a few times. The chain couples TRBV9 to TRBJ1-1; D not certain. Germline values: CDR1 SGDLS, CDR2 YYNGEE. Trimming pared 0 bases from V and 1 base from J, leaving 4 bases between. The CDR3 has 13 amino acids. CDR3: CASSVVQNTEAFF. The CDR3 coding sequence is TGTGCCAGCAGCGTAGTCCAGAACACTGAAGCTTTCTTT.

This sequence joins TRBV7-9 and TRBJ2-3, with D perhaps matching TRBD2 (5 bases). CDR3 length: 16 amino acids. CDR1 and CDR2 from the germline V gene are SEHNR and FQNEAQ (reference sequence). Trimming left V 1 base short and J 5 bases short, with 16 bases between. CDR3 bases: TGTGCCAGCAGCTTAGTTCGGGATGGTTTTAGAGATACGCAGTATTTT. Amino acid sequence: CASSLVRDGFRDTQYF.

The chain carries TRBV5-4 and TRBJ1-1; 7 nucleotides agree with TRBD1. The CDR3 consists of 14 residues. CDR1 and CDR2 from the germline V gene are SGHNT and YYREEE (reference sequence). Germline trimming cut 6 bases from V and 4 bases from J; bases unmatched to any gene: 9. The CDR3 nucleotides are TGTGCCAGCACCCTGACAGGGCCGGGCACTGAAGCTTTCTTT. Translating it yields CASTLTGPGTEAFF.

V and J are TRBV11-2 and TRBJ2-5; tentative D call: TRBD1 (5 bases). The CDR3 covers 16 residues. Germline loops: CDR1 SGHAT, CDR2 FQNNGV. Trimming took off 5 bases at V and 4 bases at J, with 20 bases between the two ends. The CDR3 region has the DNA TGTGCCAGCAGCCTGAGCAGGCCAACAGGTTTAGAGACCCAGTACTTC. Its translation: CASSLSRPTGLETQYF.

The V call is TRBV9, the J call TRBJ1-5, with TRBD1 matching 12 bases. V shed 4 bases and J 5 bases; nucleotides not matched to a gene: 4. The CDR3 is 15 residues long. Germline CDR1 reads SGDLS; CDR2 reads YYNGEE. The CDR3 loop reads CASSSGTGGYQPQHF. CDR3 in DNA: TGTGCCAGCAGCTCGGGGACAGGGGGCTATCAGCCCCAGCATTTT.

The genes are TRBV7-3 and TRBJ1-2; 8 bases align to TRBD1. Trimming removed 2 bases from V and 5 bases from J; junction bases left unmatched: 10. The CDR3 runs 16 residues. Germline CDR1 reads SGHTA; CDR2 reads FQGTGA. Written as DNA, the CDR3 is TGTGCCAGCAGCTTAGAGGTGACAGGGGACCCATATGGCTACACCTTC. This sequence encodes CASSLEVTGDPYGYTF. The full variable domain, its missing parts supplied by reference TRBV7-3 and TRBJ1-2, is GAGVSQTPSNKVTEKGKYVELRCDPISGHTALYWYRQSLGQGPEFLIYFQGTGAADDSGLPNDRFFAVRPEGSVSTLKIQRTERGDSAVYLCASSLEVTGDPYGYTFGSGTRLTVV.

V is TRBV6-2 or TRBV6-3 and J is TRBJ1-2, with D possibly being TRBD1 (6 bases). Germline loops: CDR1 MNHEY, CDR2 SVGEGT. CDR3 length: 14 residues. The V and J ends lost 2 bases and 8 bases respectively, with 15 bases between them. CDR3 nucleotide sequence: TGTGCCAGCAGTTACACGACAGGCCCTGGAGGCTACACCTTC. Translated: CASSYTTGPGGYTF.

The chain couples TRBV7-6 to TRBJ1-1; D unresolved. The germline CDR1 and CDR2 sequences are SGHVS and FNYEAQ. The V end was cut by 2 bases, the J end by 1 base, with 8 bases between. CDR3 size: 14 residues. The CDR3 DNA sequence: TGTGCCAGCAGCTTAAGGGAGGGGAACACTGAAGCTTTCTTT. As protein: CASSLREGNTEAFF.

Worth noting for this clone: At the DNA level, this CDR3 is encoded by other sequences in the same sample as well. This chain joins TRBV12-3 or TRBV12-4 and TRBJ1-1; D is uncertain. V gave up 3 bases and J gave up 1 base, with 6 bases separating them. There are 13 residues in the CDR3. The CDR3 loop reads CASSLGRNTEAFF. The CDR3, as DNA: TGTGCCAGCAGTTTGGGCAGGAACACTGAAGCTTTCTTT.

The CDR3 coding sequence is TGTGCCAGTAGCGTAGGGGGTTCGCAAGCTTTCTTT. Amino acid sequence: CASSVGGSQAFF. V is TRBV19 and J is TRBJ1-1; D is possibly TRBD1 (6 bases). V shed 6 bases and J shed 9 bases, with 14 bases lying between them. Germline CDR1 is LNHDA and CDR2 is SQIVND (reference sequence). This CDR3 is built from 12 residues.

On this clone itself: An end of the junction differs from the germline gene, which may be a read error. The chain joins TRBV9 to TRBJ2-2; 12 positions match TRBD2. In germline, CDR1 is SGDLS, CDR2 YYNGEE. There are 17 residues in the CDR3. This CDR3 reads CAGSAHLAGGSTGELFF. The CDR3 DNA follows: TGTGCCGGCAGCGCTCATCTAGCGGGGGGGAGCACCGGGGAGCTGTTTTTT.

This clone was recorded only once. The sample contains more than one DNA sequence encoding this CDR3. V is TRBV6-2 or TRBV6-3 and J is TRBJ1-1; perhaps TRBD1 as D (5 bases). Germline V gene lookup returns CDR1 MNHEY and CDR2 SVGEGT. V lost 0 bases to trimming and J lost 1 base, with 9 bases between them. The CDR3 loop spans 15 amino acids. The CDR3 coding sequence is TGTGCCAGCAGTTACTCTCCAGGGAAGAACACTGAAGCTTTCTTT. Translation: CASSYSPGKNTEAFF.

CDR3 sequence (DNA): TGCGCCAGCAGCTGGGAACAGGGGATCTATGGCTACACCTTC. This encodes CASSWEQGIYGYTF. V is TRBV5-1 and J is TRBJ1-2; 7 nucleotides match TRBD1. V trimming: 3 bases; J trimming: 4 bases; junction bases outside the gene matches: 6. The CDR3 loop spans 14 amino acids. The germline gives CDR1 SGHRS, CDR2 YFSETQ. The whole variable domain, filled in from reference TRBV5-1 and TRBJ1-2, reads KAGVTQTPRYLIKTRGQQVTLSCSPISGHRSVSWYQQTPGQGLQFLFEYFSETQRNKGNFPGRFSGRQFSNSRSEMNVSTLELGDSALYLCASSWEQGIYGYTFGSGTRLTVV.

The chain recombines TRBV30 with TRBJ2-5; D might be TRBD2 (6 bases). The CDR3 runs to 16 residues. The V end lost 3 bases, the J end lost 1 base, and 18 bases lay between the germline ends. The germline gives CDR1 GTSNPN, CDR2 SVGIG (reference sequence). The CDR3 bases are TGTGCCTGGAGCAGTAGCGGTGGGGCAGTCCAAGAGACCCAGTACTTC. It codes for CAWSSSGGAVQETQYF.

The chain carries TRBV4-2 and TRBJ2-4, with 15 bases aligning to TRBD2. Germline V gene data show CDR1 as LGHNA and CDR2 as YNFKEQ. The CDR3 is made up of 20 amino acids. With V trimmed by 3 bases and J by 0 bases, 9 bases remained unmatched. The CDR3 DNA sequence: TGTGCCAGCAGCCAGGGACCGGGACTAGCGGGAGGTATAGCCAAAAACATTCAGTACTTC. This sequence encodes CASSQGPGLAGGIAKNIQYF.

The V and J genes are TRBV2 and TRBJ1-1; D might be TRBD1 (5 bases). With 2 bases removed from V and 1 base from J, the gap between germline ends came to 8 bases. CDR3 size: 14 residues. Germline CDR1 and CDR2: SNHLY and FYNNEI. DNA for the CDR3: TGTGCCAGCAGTGAATTCAGGGCGAACACTGAAGCTTTCTTT. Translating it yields CASSEFRANTEAFF.